This TCR beta chain was profiled in a study of beta chain features in type 1 diabetes. Notes on this clone: Its antigen is currently unknown.

Purity exceeding 95% was reached by all sorted populations. Expressed TCRB transcripts were sequenced because the entire RNA isolate underwent reverse transcription. The repertoire was sequenced with immunoSEQ multiplex PCR; TCRdb's copy has only in-frame clones and lacks some. This table has 500,000 to 650,000 clones, around 11% appearing once. Study findings and constraints: Moderate yet significant TCRB CDR3 shortening was seen in Type 1 diabetes patients in all four CD4+ subsets.

The V gene's germline CDR1 is ENHRY and CDR2 SYGVKD. The CDR3 totals 16 residues. The V segment lost 0 bases and the J segment 5 bases; nucleotides outside the gene matches: 2. This chain connects TRBV10-3 to TRBJ1-6, with TRBD1 matching over 9 bases. The sequenced sample was naive CD4+ T cells from blood. The receptor was isolated from a man aged 30-40 years with type 1 diabetes. DNA for the CDR3: TGTGCCATCAGTGAGTCGGGACAGGGTCATAATTCACCCCTCCACTTT. Its protein product is CAISESGQGHNSPLHF.